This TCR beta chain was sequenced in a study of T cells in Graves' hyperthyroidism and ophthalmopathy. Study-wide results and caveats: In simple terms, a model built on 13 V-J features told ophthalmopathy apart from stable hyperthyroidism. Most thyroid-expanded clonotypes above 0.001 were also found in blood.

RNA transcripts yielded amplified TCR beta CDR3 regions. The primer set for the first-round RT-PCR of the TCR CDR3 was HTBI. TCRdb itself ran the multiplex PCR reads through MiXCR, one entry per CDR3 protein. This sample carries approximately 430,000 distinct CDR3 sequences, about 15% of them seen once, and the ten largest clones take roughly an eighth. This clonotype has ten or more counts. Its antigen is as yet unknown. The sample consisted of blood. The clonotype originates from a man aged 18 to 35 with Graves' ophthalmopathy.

In DNA, the CDR3 is TGCAGTGCTAGAAGCCGAGGGACAGGGGTTGAGCAGTACTTC. Its translation: CSARSRGTGVEQYF. The genes are TRBV20-1 and TRBJ2-7, with 10 nucleotides matching TRBD1. J was trimmed by 7 bases and V by 2 bases; bases with no gene match: 8. This CDR3 region has 14 residues. Germline lookup yields CDR1 DFQATT and CDR2 SNEGSKA (reference sequence).